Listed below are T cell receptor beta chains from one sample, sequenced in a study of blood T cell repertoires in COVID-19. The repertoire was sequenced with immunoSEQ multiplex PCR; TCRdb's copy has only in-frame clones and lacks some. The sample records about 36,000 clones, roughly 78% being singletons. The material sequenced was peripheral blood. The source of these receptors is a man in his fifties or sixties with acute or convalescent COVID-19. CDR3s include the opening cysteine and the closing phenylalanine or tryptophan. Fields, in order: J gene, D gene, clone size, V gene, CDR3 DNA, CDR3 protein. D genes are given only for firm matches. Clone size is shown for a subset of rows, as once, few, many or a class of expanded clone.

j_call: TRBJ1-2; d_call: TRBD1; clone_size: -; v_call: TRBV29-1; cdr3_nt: TGCAGCGTTGAAAGGGCAGGGGGCGGCTATGGCTACACCTTC; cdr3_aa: CSVERAGGGYGYTF
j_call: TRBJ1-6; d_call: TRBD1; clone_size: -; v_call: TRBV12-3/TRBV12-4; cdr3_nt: TGTGCCAGCAGTTTGACAGGGCCATCAGCGCACTTT; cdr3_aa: CASSLTGPSAHF
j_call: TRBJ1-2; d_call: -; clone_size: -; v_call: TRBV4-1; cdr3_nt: TGCGCCAGCAGCCAAGATCCCAGTCAGAGACTCAAAGCTAACTATGGCTACACCTTC; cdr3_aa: CASSQDPSQRLKANYGYTF
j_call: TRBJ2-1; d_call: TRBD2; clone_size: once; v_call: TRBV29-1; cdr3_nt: TGCAGCGTAATAGCGGGACCCTACAATGAGCAGTTCTTC; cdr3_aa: CSVIAGPYNEQFF
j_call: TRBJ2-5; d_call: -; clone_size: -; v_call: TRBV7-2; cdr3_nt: TGTGCCAGCAGCTTAGGTGGCACAGCTTTAGAGACCCAGTACTTC; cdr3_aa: CASSLGGTALETQYF
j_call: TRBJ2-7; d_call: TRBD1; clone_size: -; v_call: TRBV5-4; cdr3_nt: TGTGCCAGCACCGACCTAACAGGGGGCGGGAACGAGCAGTACTTC; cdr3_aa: CASTDLTGGGNEQYF
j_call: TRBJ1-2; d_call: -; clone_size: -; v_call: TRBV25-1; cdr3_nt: TGTGCCAGCAGTGCTGACTATGGCTACACCTTC; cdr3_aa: CASSADYGYTF
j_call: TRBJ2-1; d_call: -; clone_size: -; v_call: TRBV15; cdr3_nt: TGTGCCACCAGCAGACCGGGGAATGAGCAGTTCTTC; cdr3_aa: CATSRPGNEQFF
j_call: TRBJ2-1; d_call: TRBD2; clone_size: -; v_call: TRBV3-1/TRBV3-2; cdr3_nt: TGTGCCAGCAGCCTGTCCTGGACTAGCCCCATCTTCTTC; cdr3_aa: CASSLSWTSPIFF
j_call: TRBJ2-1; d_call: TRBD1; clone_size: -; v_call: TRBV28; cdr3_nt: TGTGCCAGCAGTGGGACAGCTGATGAGCAGTTCTTC; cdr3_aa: CASSGTADEQFF
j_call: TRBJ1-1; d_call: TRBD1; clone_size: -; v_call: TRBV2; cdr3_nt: TGTGCCAGCAGTATAACAGGGGACACTGAAGCTTTCTTT; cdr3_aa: CASSITGDTEAFF
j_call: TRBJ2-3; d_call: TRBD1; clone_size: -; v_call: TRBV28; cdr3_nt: TGTGCCAGCAGTTTGTCGGGACAGGCTACAGATACGCAGTATTTT; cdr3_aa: CASSLSGQATDTQYF
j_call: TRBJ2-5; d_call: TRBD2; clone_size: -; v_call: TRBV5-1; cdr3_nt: TGCGCCAGCAGCTTTACGACTAGCGGGATACAAGAGACCCAGTACTTC; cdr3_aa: CASSFTTSGIQETQYF
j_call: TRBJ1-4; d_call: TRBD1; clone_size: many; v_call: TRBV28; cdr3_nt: TGTGCCAGCAGCTCCCCAGGGGGCGCTTTTGAAAAACTGTTTTTT; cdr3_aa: CASSSPGGAFEKLFF
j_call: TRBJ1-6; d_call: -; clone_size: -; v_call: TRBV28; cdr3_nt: TGTGCCAGCAGTTTAAGAGGACAGAATTCACCCCTCCACTTT; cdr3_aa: CASSLRGQNSPLHF
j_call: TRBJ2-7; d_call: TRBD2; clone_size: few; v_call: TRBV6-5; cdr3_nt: TGTGCCAGCAGTTTAATAGCGGGAGGTCGGTACGAGCAGTACTTC; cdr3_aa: CASSLIAGGRYEQYF
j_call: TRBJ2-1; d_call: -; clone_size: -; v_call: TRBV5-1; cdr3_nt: TGCGCCAGCAGTTTGGCGAGGGAGAATGAGCAGTTCTTC; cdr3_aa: CASSLARENEQFF
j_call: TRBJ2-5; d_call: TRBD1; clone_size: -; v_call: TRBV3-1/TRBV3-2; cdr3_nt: TGTGCCAGCAGCCAAGATGGAGGGACAGGGATAGAGACCCAGTACTTC; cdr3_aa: CASSQDGGTGIETQYF
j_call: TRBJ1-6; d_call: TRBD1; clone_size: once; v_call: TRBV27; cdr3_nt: TGTGCCAGCAGCGAGATACTGGGGACAGTCGGGTCACCCCTCCACTTT; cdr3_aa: CASSEILGTVGSPLHF
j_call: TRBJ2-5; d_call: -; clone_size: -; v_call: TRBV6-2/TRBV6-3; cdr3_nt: TGTGCCAGCAGCGACAGTTGGGTAGAGACCCAGTACTTC; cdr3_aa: CASSDSWVETQYF
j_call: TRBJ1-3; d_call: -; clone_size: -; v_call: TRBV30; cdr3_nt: TGTGCACGCACTAGCGGAAACACCATATATTTT; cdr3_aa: CARTSGNTIYF
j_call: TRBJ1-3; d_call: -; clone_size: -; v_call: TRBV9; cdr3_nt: TGTGCCAGCAGCGTAGGGCCTGGAAACACCATATATTTT; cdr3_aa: CASSVGPGNTIYF
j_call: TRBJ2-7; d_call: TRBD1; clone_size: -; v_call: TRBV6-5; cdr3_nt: TGTGCCAGCAGTTACTTGGGGACAGGGATATACGAGCAGTACTTC; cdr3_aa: CASSYLGTGIYEQYF
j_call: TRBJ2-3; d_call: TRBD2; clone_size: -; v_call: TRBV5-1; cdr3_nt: TGCGCCAGCAAACTAGCGGGAGGGACAGATACGCAGTATTTT; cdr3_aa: CASKLAGGTDTQYF
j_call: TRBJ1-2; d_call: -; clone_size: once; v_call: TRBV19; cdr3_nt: TGTGCCAGTAGTCCGACCCCCAGGGTCCAAAGTTATGGCTACACCTTC; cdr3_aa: CASSPTPRVQSYGYTF
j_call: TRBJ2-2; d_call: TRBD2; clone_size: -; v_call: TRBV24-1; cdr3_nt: TGTGCCACCAGTGATTTGCCGGGACTAGCGGGAGGGTCCCCCGGGGAGCTGTTTTTT; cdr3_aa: CATSDLPGLAGGSPGELFF
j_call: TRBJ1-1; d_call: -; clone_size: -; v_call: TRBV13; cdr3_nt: TGTGCCAGCAGCTTAGTGGTCATAGCTGAACCTGAAGCTTTCTTT; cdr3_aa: CASSLVVIAEPEAFF
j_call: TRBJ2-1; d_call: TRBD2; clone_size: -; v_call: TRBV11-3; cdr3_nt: TGTGCCAGCAGCGCGGGACAAACCGGGACTAGCGCAAAGTTCTTC; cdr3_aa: CASSAGQTGTSAKFF
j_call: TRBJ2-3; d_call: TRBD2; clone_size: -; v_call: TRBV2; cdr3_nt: TGTGCCAGCCTGAGGACTAGCGGGATAGGGGATACGCAGTATTTT; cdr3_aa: CASLRTSGIGDTQYF
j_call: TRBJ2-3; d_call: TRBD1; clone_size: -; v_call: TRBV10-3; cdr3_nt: TGTGCCTTCGGGGACAGGGAACGAGATACGCAGTATTTT; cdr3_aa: CAFGDRERDTQYF
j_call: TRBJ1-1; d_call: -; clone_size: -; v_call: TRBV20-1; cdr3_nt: TGCAGTGCTAGTACCCCCGGGACAAGGCCTTTCTTT; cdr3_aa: CSASTPGTRPFF
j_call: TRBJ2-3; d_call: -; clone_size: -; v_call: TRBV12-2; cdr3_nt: TGTGCAAGTCGCTTAGCTAGCGGGAGGGCAAACGGCCCTTCTAGCACAGATACGCAGTATTTT; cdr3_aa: CASRLASGRANGPSSTDTQYF
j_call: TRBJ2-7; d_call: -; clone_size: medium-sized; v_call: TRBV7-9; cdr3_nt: TGTGCCAGCAGCTTATCCGGTGTTGAGCAGTACTTC; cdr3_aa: CASSLSGVEQYF
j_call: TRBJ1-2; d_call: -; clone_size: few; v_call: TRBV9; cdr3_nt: TGTGCCAGCAGCGTTGGGGACTACTATGGCTACACCTTC; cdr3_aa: CASSVGDYYGYTF
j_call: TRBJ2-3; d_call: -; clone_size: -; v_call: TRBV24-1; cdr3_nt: TGTGCCACCAGTGACAGACAGGCCTCTAGCACAGATACGCAGTATTTT; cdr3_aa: CATSDRQASSTDTQYF
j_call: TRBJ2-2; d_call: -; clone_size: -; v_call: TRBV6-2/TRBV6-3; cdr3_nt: TGTGCCAGCAGTAACAGGAGAGTGAGGACAGATAACACCGGGGAGCTGTTTTTT; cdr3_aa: CASSNRRVRTDNTGELFF
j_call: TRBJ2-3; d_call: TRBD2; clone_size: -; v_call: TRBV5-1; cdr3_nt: TGCGCCAGCAGCTTGGCGCCTAGCGGGAATCCCACAGATACGCAGTATTTT; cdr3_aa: CASSLAPSGNPTDTQYF
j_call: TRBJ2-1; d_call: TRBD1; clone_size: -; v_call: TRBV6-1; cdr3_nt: TGTGCCAGCAGTGGGTCCGACAGGGCCCTTTACAATGAGCAGTTCTTC; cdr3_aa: CASSGSDRALYNEQFF
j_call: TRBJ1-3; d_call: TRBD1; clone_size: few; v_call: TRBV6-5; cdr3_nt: TGTGCCAGCAGTTTGAACAGGGGGCAAACTGGAAACACCATATATTTT; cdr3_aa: CASSLNRGQTGNTIYF
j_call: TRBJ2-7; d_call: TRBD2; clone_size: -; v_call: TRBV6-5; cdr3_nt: TGTGCCAGCAGTTCGGCCGGGACTAAAAAGTACGAGCAGTACTTC; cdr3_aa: CASSSAGTKKYEQYF
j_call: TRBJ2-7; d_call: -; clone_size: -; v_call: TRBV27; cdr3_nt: TGTGCCAGCAGTTTATTGGCCAGCTCCTACGAGCAGTACTTC; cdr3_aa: CASSLLASSYEQYF
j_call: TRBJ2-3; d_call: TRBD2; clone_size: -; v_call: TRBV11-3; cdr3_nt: TGTGCCAGCAGCCCGAGGACTAGCGGGAGGGCCATGACAGATACGCAGTATTTT; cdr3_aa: CASSPRTSGRAMTDTQYF
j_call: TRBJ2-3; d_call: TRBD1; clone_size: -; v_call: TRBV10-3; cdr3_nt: TGTGCCAACGCGAGGGGACAGTACACAGATACGCAGTATTTT; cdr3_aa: CANARGQYTDTQYF